This T cell receptor (beta chain) emerged from a study of blood T cells in healthy people across ages. The draw of peripheral blood yielded roughly 9.1 milliliters from each donor. Using a J-beta primer mix together with a sample-barcoded 5' primer, a second PCR was run for roughly 7 to 12 cycles. MiXCR, run by TCRdb on the 5' RACE reads, gives a single entry per CDR3 protein. The data hold fewer than 1,000,000 distinct CDR3 sequences, with 44% observed a single time. The CDR3 is 16 residues long. Germline V CDR1 and CDR2: MNHEY, SVGAGI. Between the trimmed V and J ends, which lost 4 bases and 1 base, there was a span of 16 bases.

The origin of this receptor is a man aged 55 to 70 in good health. Input material: blood. J is TRBJ2-5 and V is TRBV6-5; perhaps TRBD1 as D (6 bases). Written as DNA, the CDR3 is TGTGCCAGCAGTTCGGACGAGACAGGCGTCCAAGAGACCCAGTACTTC. This translates into CASSSDETGVQETQYF.